One sample yielded the 17 T cell receptor beta chains listed below, sequenced in a study of identical twins. MiXCR, run by TCRdb on the 5' RACE reads, gives a single entry per CDR3 protein. The table records roughly 1,500,000 distinct CDR3 sequences, under 35% of them present only once. The source material was cord blood. These receptors were obtained from a newborn girl in good health.

This clonotype showed up just a few times. This rearrangement joins TRBV7-8 to TRBJ2-7; TRBD2 aligns across 15 bases. The J segment lost 1 base and the V segment lost 1 base, leaving 5 bases of the junction unmatched. Germline values: CDR1 SGHVS, CDR2 FQNEAQ. The CDR3 consists of 18 residues. The CDR3 sequence is CASSLVWTSGRESYEQYF. In DNA form, the CDR3 reads TGTGCCAGCAGCTTAGTTTGGACTAGCGGGAGGGAGTCCTACGAGCAGTACTTC.

The V call is TRBV13, the J call TRBJ2-5; no firm D call. V gave up 4 bases and J gave up 11 bases, with 17 bases separating them. Germline assignment: CDR1 PRHDT and CDR2 FYEKMQ (reference sequence). The CDR3 extends over 13 amino acids. CDR3 DNA sequence: TGTGCCAGCAGCTACCGTACAGAAAATGAGCAGTACTTC. Residues: CASSYRTENEQYF.

This chain connects TRBV5-1 to TRBJ2-7; 10 positions agree with TRBD2. V lost 1 base, J lost 3 bases, and 7 bases stayed unmatched. Germline V gene lookup returns CDR1 SGHRS and CDR2 YFSETQ. This CDR3 contains 16 residues. CDR3 sequence reads: CASSLTRLAGDYEQYF. Written as DNA, the CDR3 is TGCGCCAGCAGCTTGACTAGACTAGCGGGTGACTACGAGCAGTACTTC.

This clonotype has more than one count but fewer than ten. Here the CDR3 reads CASFGLTREQYF. The CDR3 DNA sequence: TGCGCCAGCTTTGGGCTAACCCGGGAGCAGTACTTC. This sequence joins TRBV5-1 and TRBJ2-5; D possibly corresponds to TRBD2 (6 bases). Trimming took 7 bases from V and 11 from J, leaving 18 bases between them. Germline V lookup: CDR1 SGHRS, CDR2 YFSETQ. This CDR3 has 12 amino acids.

The chain joins TRBV10-3 to TRBJ2-5; D is unresolved. CDR1 and CDR2 (germline): ENHRY, SYGVKD. The CDR3 is made up of 14 amino acids. V lost 6 bases and J 5 bases, leaving 16 bases between the germline ends. CDR3 loop: CAISDARIEETQYF. The DNA for the CDR3 is TGTGCCATCAGCGACGCCCGAATTGAGGAGACCCAGTACTTC.

This clonotype appeared a single time. The chain joins TRBV4-1 to TRBJ2-7; 8 nucleotides match TRBD1. The junction had 24 bases not matched to a gene; V was cut back by 4 bases and J by 7 bases. The CDR3 is 19 amino acids. Germline V lookup: CDR1 MGHRA, CDR2 YSYEKL. CDR3 amino acids: CASSPLIKRDRGLYNEQYF. The CDR3 DNA reads TGCGCCAGCAGCCCCCTTATTAAACGTGACAGGGGCCTGTACAATGAGCAGTACTTC.

The chain combines TRBV2 with TRBJ1-4, with 8 bases lining up with TRBD1. CDR3 length: 17 amino acids. Trimming cost V 6 bases and J 2 bases; bases outside gene matches: 11. CDR1 is SNHLY, CDR2 FYNNEI, per germline. The CDR3 bases are TGTGCCAGCAGCGATACGACCAGGGGGCGGACTAATGAAAAACTGTTTTTT. This sequence encodes CASSDTTRGRTNEKLFF.

The V gene is TRBV7-9, the J gene TRBJ2-5, with D tentatively TRBD1 (6 bases). V lost 3 bases and J 4 bases, leaving 15 bases between the germline ends. The CDR3 is 15 amino acids. The germline CDR1 and CDR2 sequences are SEHNR and FQNEAQ (reference sequence). CDR3 sequence reads: CASSFFWVRGETQYF. The DNA of the CDR3 is TGTGCCAGCAGCTTCTTTTGGGTCAGGGGAGAGACCCAGTACTTC.

This clonotype has a handful of counts. CDR3 in amino acids: CSARAASGNTEAFF. The CDR3 coding sequence is TGCAGTGCTAGAGCCGCTTCGGGGAACACTGAAGCTTTCTTT. The chain joins TRBV20-1 to TRBJ1-1; D not resolved. Germline V gene data show CDR1 as DFQATT and CDR2 as SNEGSKA (reference sequence). Trimming cost V 1 base and J 1 base, with 10 bases left between them. The CDR3 has 14 amino acids.

This clonotype has a count of ten or more. This chain joins TRBV12-3 or TRBV12-4 and TRBJ2-1; D gene uncertain. Between the trimmed V and J ends, which lost 8 bases and 4 bases, there was a span of 15 bases. The CDR3 consists of 14 residues. CDR3 sequence reads: CASGDLPQYNEQFF. The CDR3 DNA sequence: TGTGCCAGCGGCGACTTACCCCAATACAATGAGCAGTTCTTC.

A word on this clonotype: A read error is likely here: a far larger clone is one base away. CDR3 residues: CACSYSYGYTF. CDR3 DNA sequence: TGTGCCTGCAGTTACTCCTATGGCTACACCTTC. This sequence joins TRBV6-6 and TRBJ1-2; D is unresolved. The CDR3 spans 11 residues. Germline-derived CDR1 and CDR2 are MNHNY and SVGAGI (reference sequence).

The rearrangement joins TRBV30 to TRBJ2-1, with D hard to call. The V gene's germline CDR1 is GTSNPN and CDR2 SVGIG (reference sequence). The germline V and J ends were trimmed by 4 bases and 6 bases, with 16 bases remaining between them. This CDR3 has 14 amino acids. The DNA for the CDR3 is TGTGCCTGGATCCTCCCAAATGGGCCCAATGAGCAGTTCTTC. It specifies CAWILPNGPNEQFF.

This clonotype appeared many times. The genes are TRBV9 and TRBJ2-5; maybe TRBD2 (6 bases). The ends were cut back, 0 bases at V and 3 bases at J, with 6 bases in the middle. The CDR3 extends over 13 amino acids. CDR1 is SGDLS and CDR2 is YYNGEE in the germline V gene. In DNA form, the CDR3 reads TGTGCCAGCAGCGTAGCGGGAGAAGAGACCCAGTACTTC. The encoded protein is CASSVAGEETQYF.

The table lists this clonotype with a few counts. This chain connects TRBV7-9 to TRBJ2-7, with a weak D call TRBD2 (7 bases). The CDR3 loop spans 15 amino acids. Between the trimmed V and J ends, which lost 0 bases and 5 bases, there was a span of 14 bases. The germline V gene has CDR1 SEHNR and CDR2 FQNEAQ (reference sequence). The CDR3 protein is CASSLALGGADEQYF. The CDR3 DNA is TGTGCCAGCAGCTTAGCGCTGGGGGGGGCCGACGAGCAGTACTTC.

The rearrangement uses TRBV20-1 and TRBJ2-4, with 7 bases fitting TRBD1. The DNA end is a closer match to TRBJ2-7, so the J assignment may be wrong. The CDR3 runs 13 residues. Germline CDR1 DFQATT, CDR2 SNEGSKA (reference sequence). The CDR3 sequence: CSAGGQAPYEQYF. Here the CDR3 DNA reads TGCAGTGCTGGCGGACAGGCACCCTACGAGCAGTACTTC.

The V call is TRBV6-1, the J call TRBJ1-2; 7 nucleotides align to TRBD1. CDR1 is MNHNS and CDR2 is SASEGT in the germline V gene. V shed 8 bases, J shed 3 bases, and the junction held 6 bases outside the gene matches. The CDR3 loop spans 13 amino acids. The CDR3 sequence is CASVQGGHYGYTF. CDR3 coding DNA: TGTGCCAGCGTCCAGGGGGGACACTATGGCTACACCTTC.

CDR3 bases: TGCAGTGCTCCCGGCCGTGGAGATACGCAGTATTTT. This codes for CSAPGRGDTQYF. The chain uses TRBV20-1 and TRBJ2-3; D is ambiguous. Between the trimmed V and J ends, which lost 5 bases and 5 bases, there was a span of 11 bases. Germline CDR1 DFQATT, CDR2 SNEGSKA (reference sequence). The CDR3 runs to 12 residues.